This TCR beta chain was captured by sequencing in a study of identical twins. Findings and caveats of the study: Models underestimated TCR alpha sharing (out-of-frame) in monozygotic twins. Excess sharing by twins proved weaker in beta out-of-frame sequences.

This clonotype was recorded a few times. Its antigen is not identified. Among all donors, each was a healthy Caucasian. Template switching, a step in the protocol, added a universal primer site, and cDNA carried unique molecular identifiers. MiXCR, run by TCRdb on the 5' RACE reads, gives a single entry per CDR3 protein. The sample shows under 250,000 distinct CDR3 sequences, around a tenth of them seen only once. Sequenced input: memory (CD45RO+) T cells sorted from blood. This clonotype was obtained from a woman in her late teens or twenties in good health.

The CDR3, as DNA: TGTGCCAGCAGTTACGTTCCGAGCGGGAGAGGATATGAGCAGTTCTTC. Translating gives CASSYVPSGRGYEQFF. This chain uses TRBV6-5 with TRBJ2-1; 8 nucleotides line up with TRBD2. The CDR3 totals 16 residues. The J segment lost 8 bases and the V segment lost 2 bases, leaving 11 bases of the junction unmatched. Germline V CDR1 and CDR2: MNHEY, SVGAGI.